This TCR beta chain was observed in a study of T-cell reconstitution after alpha-beta-depleted transplantation in children. Study-wide results and limits: A year post-transplant, T-cell counts and diversity derived mostly from newly produced T cells. Reports say that about two months after transplant, the alpha-beta T cells came out of several hundred graft clones that had expanded.

As regards this clonotype: The antigen remains unidentified.

Construction of the TCRbeta library involved unique molecular identifiers. TCRdb independently ran MiXCR on the PCR reads; one entry per CDR3 protein. The profile shows hundreds of thousands of distinct CDR3 sequences, more than 20% of them singletons. The CDR3 length is 15 residues. Germline CDR1 and CDR2: DFQATT and SNEGSKA (reference sequence). V was shortened by 0 bases and J by 4 bases, with 16 bases between the two germline ends. The sequences come from PBMCs, mostly from graft donor cells, collected 360 days after TCRalphabeta/CD19-depleted stem cell transplant. The rearrangement links TRBV20-1 to TRBJ2-7, with D possibly being TRBD1 (7 bases). This sequence was found in a female patient aged 2-9 years who had a stem cell transplant for congenital amegakaryocytic thrombocytopenia, so the T cells may come from the graft donor. The CDR3 bases are TGCAGTGCTAGAGATCCCCAGGGGGGTCGATACGAGCAGTACTTC. Translation gives CSARDPQGGRYEQYF.